These 6 T cell receptor beta chains were sequenced from one sample in a study of read filtering for tumor transcriptome and immune sequencing. This library used roughly 0.4 ug RNA and molecular barcoded adaptors spanning alpha/delta and beta/gamma chains. From the reads, TCRdb called clonotypes with MiXCR, one entry per CDR3 protein. The sample has around 40,000 distinct CDR3 sequences; roughly 12% are singletons. Specimen: a population of CD138-negative cells sorted from bone marrow. These receptors were collected from a donor aged 40 or over with multiple myeloma.

This clonotype occurred many times. CDR3 protein: CASSLELLETQYF. CDR3 in DNA: TGTGCCAGCAGCTTAGAATTATTGGAGACCCAGTACTTC. V and J are TRBV11-2 and TRBJ2-5, with D hard to call. The CDR3 sequence is 13 residues long. Germline assignment: CDR1 SGHAT and CDR2 FQNNGV. V lost 0 bases and J 5 bases, leaving 7 bases between the germline ends.

In its sample, this clonotype was seen many times. The genes are TRBV29-1 and TRBJ2-7, with 14 bases matching TRBD2. Germline lookup yields CDR1 SQVTM and CDR2 ANQGSEA. CDR3 length: 16 residues. Germline trimming cut 6 bases from V and 4 bases from J; bases unmatched to any gene: 11. CDR3 bases: TGCAGCGTGGCGGGACTAGCGGGGGCCCCTATTTACGAGCAGTACTTC. It codes for CSVAGLAGAPIYEQYF.

This clonotype appeared many times. V gene TRBV11-2 combines with J gene TRBJ2-2; the D gene is possibly TRBD2 (5 bases). V dropped 1 base and J dropped 7 bases, with 10 bases sitting between them. This CDR3 has 14 residues. From germline, CDR1 is SGHAT and CDR2 FQNNGV. CDR3 coding DNA: TGTGCCAGCAGCTTAGTGCGGGCTGGCGGGGAGCTGTTTTTT. Its translation is CASSLVRAGGELFF.

Many counts were recorded for this clonotype. This chain joins TRBV12-3 or TRBV12-4 and TRBJ2-5; 7 bases map to TRBD2. With 7 bases clipped from V and 5 bases from J, the junction kept 10 bases outside the gene matches. This CDR3 spans 14 amino acids. The CDR3 loop is CASTPGEGWETQYF. The CDR3, as DNA: TGTGCCAGCACCCCGGGGGAGGGTTGGGAGACCCAGTACTTC.

This clonotype was counted ten times or more. V is TRBV18 and J is TRBJ1-2, with no clear D. The germline V gene encodes CDR1 KGHSH and CDR2 LQKENI. Trimming cost V 2 bases and J 4 bases, with 17 bases left between them. CDR3 length: 16 amino acids. The CDR3 nucleotides are TGTGCCAGCTCACCAGATTCGCGGAGTGGTAGCTATGGCTACACCTTC. Its protein product is CASSPDSRSGSYGYTF.

This clonotype was found many times. The CDR3 DNA sequence: TGCAGTGCTAGAGTTGCCCTAGCGGGGGCCTACCGTGAGACCCAGTACTTC. Residues: CSARVALAGAYRETQYF. This sequence joins TRBV20-1 and TRBJ2-5; TRBD2 matches at 10 bases. The CDR3 has 17 residues. Per germline, CDR1 DFQATT and CDR2 SNEGSKA (reference sequence). V trimming: 1 base; J trimming: 5 bases; junction bases outside the gene matches: 13.